The clone carrying this TCR beta chain was seen at least ten times. Its target is unknown. V dropped 3 bases and J dropped 2; count of bases not matched to a gene: 10. In germline, CDR1 is SGHTA, CDR2 FQGNSA. The CDR3 length is 19 residues. This sample was included in a study of T cells after yellow fever vaccination. Study context: Preparation of the low-cell-number fractions used SMART-Seq v4 Ultra Low Input.

Study-wide results and limits: Post-booster samples contained most primary-vaccination clones (around 96% CD4, about 87% CD8).

TCRdb recomputed calls from the 5' RACE reads with MiXCR, one row per CDR3 protein. The table records about 160,000 distinct CDR3 sequences, less than 9% of them present only once. The sequence was obtained from a man between 18 and 35 years old who received the YFV17D yellow fever vaccine. Sequencing used CD4+ T cells sorted from PBMCs, obtained 5 days after the first yellow fever vaccination. J is TRBJ2-1 and V is TRBV7-2, with TRBD2 matching over 13 bases. In nucleotides, the CDR3 is TGTGCCAGCAGCTTTTACCGACTAGCGGGGGGCCAGACCTACAATGAGCAGTTCTTC. This encodes CASSFYRLAGGQTYNEQFF. The variable domain in full, with the rest retrieved from reference TRBV7-2 and TRBJ2-1, is GAGVSQSPSNKVTEKGKDVELRCDPISGHTALYWYRQSLGQGLEFLIYFQGNSAPDKSGLPSDRFSAERTGGSVSTLTIQRTQQEDSAVYLCASSFYRLAGGQTYNEQFFGPGTRLTVL.